This entry is about one T cell receptor beta chain. This clone has more than one count but fewer than ten. The antigen it binds to is not known. No base-level quality is on record; no much larger clone is a single base apart. The data stem from a study of beta chain features in type 1 diabetes (dated by TCRdb to 2016 to 2019). Study-wide context: No differences in mean age, gender distribution, total cell number or subset yield were found between patients and healthy donors. Whereas all 30 or so donors provided naive and central memory subsets, regulatory and stem cell-like memory subsets were isolated from just 8 patients and roughly 8 healthy donors. A total of roughly 99 million sorted cells were examined across all samples, and the number of cells per subset was strongly correlated with RNA yield. In the study, recently diagnosed type 1 diabetes patients and matched healthy donors were compared on the TCRB repertoires of their sorted circulating CD4+ T cell subsets. Summary of the overall study and its limitations: Naive, central memory and regulatory TCRB repertoires appeared more similar among patients than among healthy donors. Because cDNA was sequenced instead of genomic DNA, highly expressing activated cells could be over-represented, though the groups showed no difference in activation or CD3 levels. Shorter templates might have been favored by PCR, but patient and control samples were amplified and corrected together, so both groups would have been affected equally by any skew. In all four CD4+ subsets, TCRB CDR3 length was moderately but significantly shorter in type 1 diabetes patients. At VDJ recombination sites, patients with type 1 diabetes made fewer insertions and deleted more nucleotides, a pattern implying thymic rearrangement abnormalities. Only small numbers of individuals were included in the HLA sub-analyses, which left unresolved whether HLA type had any influence on TCRB rearrangement.

Each donor gave one peripheral blood draw, averaging approximately 0.12 L, which was collected into heparinised tubes. A BD FACSAria II and a panel including CD45RO, CCR7, CD25, CD127, CD95 and CD27 were used to sort naive, central memory, regulatory and stem cell-like memory CD4+ T cells. Every sorted population had a purity above 95%. PBMCs were isolated right away by Lymphoprep density gradient centrifugation and were stained directly, without culture. So that batch effects would be minimized, each experiment stained and sorted samples in pairs, pairing one healthy donor with one patient. V is clipped by 4 bases and J by 8 bases, and the sequence between their germline boundaries is 18 bases long. The germline V gene yields SGHRS for CDR1 and YFSETQ for CDR2. The CDR3 holds 14 amino acids from the cysteine to the phenylalanine. Of all the DNA, just the CDR3 is kept, 42 bases in frame from base 1.

The High Capacity cDNA Reverse Transcription Kit was used to reverse transcribe all of the isolated RNA, meaning that expressed TCRB transcripts were what got sequenced. Naive, central memory and regulatory T cell samples underwent deep immunoSEQ sequencing, averaging about 3.57 million total reads per sample. Sorted cells were lysed in RLT buffer, and RNA was extracted using DNase-treated RNeasy Micro or Mini kits according to cell number. Each cell subset was processed separately to prevent cross-contamination, with patient and healthy donor samples processed together. The immunoSEQ multiplex PCR was used to amplify TCRB sequences from cDNA, generating 87-bp fragments that spanned the CDR3 region. Sequencing of the amplicons was performed on the Illumina HiSeq platform. As for the authors' bioinformatics: Synthetic template baselines were used to correct PCR bias computationally, reads within Hamming distance 2 were collapsed, and singletons that could not be merged were discarded. Reads were aligned to IMGT to assign V, D and J genes, CDR3 length, and insertions or deletions at six rearrangement sites. Clonotype counts were normalized to sorted cell number within each subset before computing true diversity and Gini coefficients with the tcR R package. The overlap coefficient, calculated on TCRB nucleotide sequences, was used to measure repertoire sharing. Out-of-frame TCRB sequences from naive cells were analyzed to stand in for the pre-selection repertoire. Entries here come from immuneACCESS through TCRdb and include only in-frame sequences with V and J called. Some clones fail to appear in such tables; in the studies checked, an unresolved V gene covers under half of the shortfall, and the cause of the remainder is unknown. That table furnishes V, J and clone size, whereas the DNA furnished D and trimming. The table for this sample lists 600,000 or so clones; over 12% of them were counted only once. The ten largest clones take up roughly 0.04% of the sample.

The origin of this receptor is a man aged 18 to 30 with type 1 diabetes. The rearranged segments are TRBV5-1 and TRBJ1-2, with no confident D gene call. The specimen was naive CD4+ T cells from blood. Taken with the paper, the label for cell subset or site translates to: true naive CD4+ T cells. The sequence in DNA is TGCGCCAGCAGCAGACGGACGGACGAATCGGGCTACACCTTC. It codes for CASSRRTDESGYTF.